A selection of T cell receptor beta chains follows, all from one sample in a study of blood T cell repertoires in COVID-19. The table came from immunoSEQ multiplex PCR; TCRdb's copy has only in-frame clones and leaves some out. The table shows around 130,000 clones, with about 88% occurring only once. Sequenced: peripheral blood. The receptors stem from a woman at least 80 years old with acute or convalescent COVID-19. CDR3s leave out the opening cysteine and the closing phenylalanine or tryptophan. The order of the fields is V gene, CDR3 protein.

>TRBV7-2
ASSLGYSNQPQH
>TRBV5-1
ASSQESLRGLYNEQF
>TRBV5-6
ASSFRGRVTGELF
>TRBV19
ASRAGGRNGELF
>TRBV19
ASRQFDRSQETQY
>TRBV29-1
SVVHRERPNVLT
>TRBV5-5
ASSSRGREAGYT
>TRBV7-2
ASSQTSGNKNIQY
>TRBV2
ASSAGGLAVGYEQY
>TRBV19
ASSIDRGETQY
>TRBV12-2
ASRKGVSGETQY
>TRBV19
ASSFLAGTGELF
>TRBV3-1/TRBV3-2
ASSPRATEAF
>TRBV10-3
ATAADSNQPQH
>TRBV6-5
ASSYGGRVNEQF
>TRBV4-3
ASSQDGQTLNTEAF
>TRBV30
AWSHGGSDLEAF
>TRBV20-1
RPPRNYEQY
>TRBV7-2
ASSLGFLGGVRYNEQF
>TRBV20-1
SASSFGKAKNIQY
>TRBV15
ATSREAQGFTDTQY
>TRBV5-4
ASSLGAGMNIQY
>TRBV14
ASSQVQGQETQY
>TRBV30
AWSRRGRETQY
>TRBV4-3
ASSQGPMTRSTGELF
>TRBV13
ASSFARVGEQF
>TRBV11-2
ASSLGIEGEAF
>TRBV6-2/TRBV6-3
ASSWAGQETQY
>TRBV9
ASSVDGWTELF
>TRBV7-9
ASSLDVKETQY
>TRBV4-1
ASSLSGGKTGELF
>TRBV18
ASSLIPGVGNTEAF
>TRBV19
ASSTESRGGQY
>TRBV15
ATSRGGSSGNTIY
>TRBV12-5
ASGLLRPGLIYNEQF
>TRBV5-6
ASSLISLQNTGELF
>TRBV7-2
ASSLRTNLGFNEQF
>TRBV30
AWSVPGQGIYGYT
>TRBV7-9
ASSLAQLVLDTQY
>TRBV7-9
ASSFTGGRGNYEQF
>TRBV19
ASSTPDRGHEQY
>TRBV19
ASRARLNYGYT
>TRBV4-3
ASSQDPAGSRNEQF
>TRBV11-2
ASSPTGGGGQDTQY
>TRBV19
ASRAVSGSPHGYT
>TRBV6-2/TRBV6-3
ASSPGTGGLWGNQPQH
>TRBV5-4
ASSRTGGTEAF
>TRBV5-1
ASSLDGGKQETQY
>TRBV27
ASSFGTSGTYEQY